These T cell receptor beta chains were read from a single sample in a study of blood T cells in healthy people across ages. TCRdb itself ran the 5' RACE reads through MiXCR, one entry per CDR3 protein. The table shows fewer than 2 million distinct CDR3 sequences, with 39% occurring only once. Input material: blood. The receptors were sampled from a human donor in good health. The CDR3 runs from the conserved cysteine through the conserved F or W. A D gene is named only where the DNA matches it firmly. The size of a clone is reported for some rows only, either as once, few or many, or as a class for expanded clones.

v_call,j_call,d_call,clone_size,cdr3_aa,cdr3_nt
TRBV29-1,TRBJ2-7,NA,once,CSVLEDYEQYF,TGCAGCGTTTTGGAGGACTACGAGCAGTACTTC
TRBV4-1,TRBJ1-5,NA,NA,CASSHPKARGNQPQHF,TGCGCCAGCAGCCACCCGAAGGCCCGGGGCAATCAGCCCCAGCATTTT
TRBV4-1,TRBJ1-2,NA,NA,CASSHPGQKTNYGYTF,TGCGCCAGCAGCCACCCAGGACAGAAGACTAACTATGGCTACACCTTC
TRBV9,TRBJ1-3,TRBD1,NA,CASSLGQVLSGNTIYF,TGTGCCAGCAGCCTGGGACAGGTGCTCTCTGGAAACACCATATATTTT
TRBV27,TRBJ1-2,NA,many,CASSFGGPNYGYTF,TGTGCCAGCAGTTTTGGGGGGCCTAACTATGGCTACACCTTC
TRBV7-8,TRBJ1-2,NA,NA,CASSSLRGQERSYGYTF,TGTGCCAGCAGCTCGCTGCGGGGACAAGAGCGAAGCTATGGCTACACCTTC
TRBV6-1,TRBJ1-1,NA,NA,CASSDAFF,TGTGCCAGCAGTGACGCTTTCTTT
TRBV7-2,TRBJ2-3,NA,NA,CASSLWGAADTQYF,TGTGCCAGCAGCCTCTGGGGGGCAGCAGATACGCAGTATTTT
TRBV7-2,TRBJ1-5,NA,NA,CASSEERGGFNQPQHF,TGTGCCAGCAGCGAAGAAAGGGGGGGATTCAATCAGCCCCAGCATTTT
TRBV7-8,TRBJ1-1,NA,NA,CASSAFPTNTEAFF,TGTGCCAGCAGCGCCTTTCCCACGAACACTGAAGCTTTCTTT
TRBV20-1,TRBJ2-3,NA,NA,CSARVSGGNTQYF,TGCAGTGCTAGAGTGTCTGGGGGAAATACGCAGTATTTT
TRBV6-5,TRBJ1-1,NA,NA,CASSYNRAEAFF,TGTGCCAGCAGTTACAATCGGGCTGAAGCTTTCTTT
TRBV7-2,TRBJ2-3,TRBD2,few,CASSLGLAGGRRITDTQYF,TGTGCCAGCAGCTTAGGGTTAGCGGGGGGCCGCCGAATCACAGATACGCAGTATTTT
TRBV29-1,TRBJ2-5,NA,few,CSVQSSGVKTQYF,TGCAGCGTGCAGTCATCAGGGGTAAAGACCCAGTACTTC
TRBV4-3,TRBJ2-7,NA,few,CASSQDRGRGSTYEQYF,TGCGCCAGCAGCCAAGATCGGGGACGGGGGTCTACCTACGAGCAGTACTTC
TRBV7-3,TRBJ2-7,TRBD1,once,CASSLNPDRVHEQYF,TGTGCCAGCAGCTTAAATCCGGACAGGGTCCACGAGCAGTACTTC
TRBV24-1,TRBJ1-1,NA,NA,CATSGAGTEAFF,TGTGCCACCAGTGGGGCCGGCACTGAAGCTTTCTTT
TRBV29-1,TRBJ1-2,TRBD1,NA,CSVDRGNSYTF,TGCAGCGTTGACAGGGGGAATAGCTACACCTTC
TRBV27,TRBJ1-2,NA,NA,CASSLSRGAANYGYTF,TGTGCCAGCAGTTTAAGCAGGGGAGCAGCTAACTATGGCTACACCTTC
TRBV2,TRBJ1-1,TRBD1,few,CASTGQGITEAFF,TGTGCCAGCACCGGACAGGGGATAACTGAAGCTTTCTTT
TRBV7-9,TRBJ2-1,TRBD2,few,CASSLGTSGGVYNEQFF,TGTGCCAGCAGCCTTGGGACTAGCGGGGGGGTTTACAATGAGCAGTTCTTC
TRBV4-2,TRBJ2-3,TRBD1,few,CASSQATGLTDTQYF,TGTGCCAGCAGCCAAGCGACAGGGCTTACAGATACGCAGTATTTT
TRBV20-1,TRBJ1-2,NA,few,CSAREISPNYGYTF,TGCAGTGCTAGAGAGATTAGTCCTAACTATGGCTACACCTTC
TRBV6-1,TRBJ2-4,TRBD2,NA,CASSDRAGENIQYF,TGTGCCAGCAGTGACAGAGCGGGGGAAAACATTCAGTACTTC
TRBV5-6,TRBJ2-1,TRBD1,once,CASSSGQGRKEQFF,TGTGCCAGCAGTTCGGGACAGGGGAGAAAGGAGCAGTTCTTC
TRBV5-5,TRBJ1-5,NA,few,CASSLANRGQPQHF,TGTGCCAGCAGCTTGGCCAACCGGGGTCAACCCCAGCATTTT
TRBV3-1,TRBJ2-5,NA,NA,CASSRITLAYQETQYF,TGTGCCAGCAGCCGGATTACCCTAGCGTACCAAGAGACCCAGTACTTC
TRBV20-1,TRBJ1-5,NA,NA,CGARVDNYQPQHF,TGCGGTGCTAGAGTAGACAACTATCAGCCCCAGCATTTT
TRBV7-2,TRBJ2-3,NA,few,CASSRDAISTDTQYF,TGTGCCAGCAGCCGGGACGCTATAAGCACAGATACGCAGTATTTT
TRBV28,TRBJ2-7,TRBD2,NA,CASSHRTSGPPTYEQYF,TGTGCCAGCAGCCACCGGACTAGCGGGCCTCCGACCTACGAGCAGTACTTC
TRBV28,TRBJ2-2,NA,NA,CASSLLRGGAGELFF,TGTGCCAGCAGTTTATTAAGGGGAGGCGCCGGGGAGCTGTTTTTT
TRBV6-5,TRBJ1-6,NA,NA,CASSPAGRSPLHF,TGTGCCAGCAGTCCCGCGGGGCGGTCACCCCTCCACTTT
TRBV7-3,TRBJ2-7,TRBD1,few,CASSSNWTGGIAYEQYF,TGTGCCAGCAGCTCTAATTGGACAGGGGGCATCGCCTACGAGCAGTACTTC
TRBV9,TRBJ1-6,NA,few,CASSPRQTNSPLHF,TGTGCCAGCAGCCCACGACAGACTAATTCACCCCTCCACTTT
TRBV6-2/TRBV6-3,TRBJ2-3,TRBD2,few,CASSYEGLRTDTQYF,TGTGCCAGCAGTTACGAGGGACTACGCACAGATACGCAGTATTTT
TRBV6-1,TRBJ1-6,NA,NA,CASSPRGPGASPLHF,TGTGCCAGCAGCCCTCGGGGCCCTGGGGCCTCACCCCTCCACTTT
TRBV6-4,TRBJ1-4,NA,few,CASSDTGGKLFF,TGTGCCAGCAGTGACACGGGAGGAAAACTGTTTTTT
TRBV4-3,TRBJ2-2,TRBD1,few,CASSQDGSRGRTGELFF,TGCGCCAGCAGCCAAGATGGCAGCAGGGGGCGTACCGGGGAGCTGTTTTTT
TRBV18,TRBJ2-3,NA,NA,CASSPPDVAFTDTQYF,TGTGCCAGCTCACCACCGGACGTAGCGTTCACAGATACGCAGTATTTT
TRBV4-1,TRBJ2-3,NA,NA,CASSQGSHTDTQYF,TGCGCCAGCAGCCAAGGGAGTCACACAGATACGCAGTATTTT